The rows below give T cell receptor beta chains drawn from one sample of a study of blood T cell repertoires in COVID-19. Generated by immunoSEQ multiplex PCR, the TCRdb table keeps only in-frame clones and is missing some. The sample contains roughly 440,000 clones, about 91% of which appear only once. Specimen: peripheral blood. These receptors were collected from a woman aged 50 to 60 with COVID-19, enrolled during active disease. CDR3s include the opening cysteine and the closing phenylalanine or tryptophan. The order of the fields is CDR3 length, J gene, D gene, V gene, clone size, CDR3 protein, CDR3 DNA. A D gene is named only where the DNA matches it firmly. Only part of the rows carry a size: once, few, many, or a class if the clone is expanded.

15,TRBJ1-5,.,TRBV4-1,.,CASSRKQGVAQPQHF,TGCGCCAGCAGCCGAAAACAGGGTGTCGCTCAGCCCCAGCATTTT
15,TRBJ2-7,.,TRBV5-6,.,CASSPLGPTSHEQYF,TGTGCCAGCAGCCCCCTAGGTCCGACTTCGCACGAGCAGTACTTC
14,TRBJ1-4,TRBD1,TRBV5-1,.,CASSLRQGNEKLFF,TGCGCCAGCAGCTTGAGACAGGGTAATGAAAAACTGTTTTTT
15,TRBJ2-2,TRBD1,TRBV11-2,.,CASSLGTGFTGELFF,TGTGCCAGCAGCTTAGGGACAGGGTTCACCGGGGAGCTGTTTTTT
13,TRBJ1-6,.,TRBV15,.,CATSRVSGSPLHF,TGTGCCACCAGCAGAGTAAGCGGTTCACCCCTCCACTTT
14,TRBJ2-1,.,TRBV4-1,.,CASSHGRWAPEQFF,TGCGCCAGCAGCCATGGTAGATGGGCGCCTGAGCAGTTCTTC
12,TRBJ1-2,.,TRBV2,.,CASSETRERYTF,TGTGCCAGCAGTGAAACGAGGGAGAGGTACACCTTC
13,TRBJ2-7,.,TRBV30,.,CAWSGTVAVEQYF,TGTGCCTGGAGTGGTACAGTGGCAGTCGAGCAGTACTTC
15,TRBJ1-1,TRBD1,TRBV27,once,CASSLVPQGAAEAFF,TGTGCCAGCAGTTTAGTCCCACAGGGGGCGGCTGAAGCTTTCTTT
14,TRBJ1-5,TRBD1,TRBV6-6,.,CASRSQGENQPQHF,TGTGCCAGCAGGTCACAGGGGGAGAATCAGCCCCAGCATTTT
12,TRBJ1-5,.,TRBV5-6,.,CASSLLNQPQHF,TGTGCCAGCAGCTTGCTAAACCAGCCCCAGCATTTT
14,TRBJ1-2,TRBD1,TRBV10-3,few,CAISVVRDSYGYTF,TGTGCCATCAGTGTTGTCCGGGACAGCTATGGCTACACCTTC
15,TRBJ1-1,.,TRBV2,.,CASSEVGIGNTEAFF,TGTGCCAGCAGTGAAGTCGGGATAGGGAACACTGAAGCTTTCTTT
14,TRBJ1-1,TRBD1,TRBV19,.,CASSRGTENTEAFF,TGTGCCAGTAGTAGGGGGACAGAGAACACTGAAGCTTTCTTT
14,TRBJ2-1,.,TRBV6-5,.,CASLLLSSYNEQFF,TGTGCCAGCCTATTATTGAGCTCCTACAATGAGCAGTTCTTC
16,TRBJ2-3,TRBD2,TRBV5-4,.,CASSLGLAGFEDTQYF,TGTGCCAGCAGCTTGGGACTAGCGGGGTTTGAAGATACGCAGTATTTT
14,TRBJ1-3,TRBD1,TRBV15,.,CATSFSTGINTIYF,TGTGCCACCAGCTTTTCGACAGGGATCAACACCATATATTTT
15,TRBJ1-6,.,TRBV9,.,CASSVGTDSNSPLHF,TGTGCCAGCAGCGTAGGGACAGATTCTAATTCACCCCTCCACTTT
14,TRBJ1-3,.,TRBV19,once,CASSMGSSGNTIYF,TGTGCCAGTAGTATGGGGAGCTCTGGAAACACCATATATTTT
17,TRBJ2-2,TRBD2,TRBV4-1,.,CASSQALAGAYTGELFF,TGCGCCAGCAGCCAGGCTCTAGCGGGGGCATACACCGGGGAGCTGTTTTTT
17,TRBJ2-1,.,TRBV9,.,CASSVELSPSSYNEQFF,TGTGCCAGCAGCGTAGAACTCTCCCCTTCCTCCTACAATGAGCAGTTCTTC
16,TRBJ2-5,TRBD2,TRBV2,few,CASRLPSGGAWETQYF,TGTGCCAGCAGATTACCTAGCGGGGGGGCCTGGGAGACCCAGTACTTC
11,TRBJ1-1,.,TRBV19,.,CASSMGGSAFF,TGTGCCAGTAGTATGGGGGGGAGTGCTTTCTTT
13,TRBJ1-1,.,TRBV2,.,CASSSDREGEAFF,TGTGCCAGCAGCTCGGACCGGGAAGGTGAAGCTTTCTTT
15,TRBJ1-1,.,TRBV19,.,CASSTTIRGDTEAFF,TGTGCCAGTAGTACAACTATCCGGGGAGACACTGAAGCTTTCTTT
15,TRBJ1-3,.,TRBV5-1,.,CASTSDGGNGNTIYF,TGCGCCAGCACGTCAGATGGAGGGAATGGAAACACCATATATTTT
14,TRBJ1-5,.,TRBV27,.,CASSSFRVGQPQHF,TGTGCCAGCAGTAGTTTCAGGGTGGGTCAGCCCCAGCATTTT
15,TRBJ1-2,.,TRBV2,.,CASSVVPGSHYGYTF,TGTGCCAGCAGTGTTGTCCCGGGTTCCCACTATGGCTACACCTTC
13,TRBJ1-5,.,TRBV6-5,.,CASSYGRGQPQHF,TGTGCCAGCAGTTACGGCCGGGGGCAGCCCCAGCATTTT
19,TRBJ1-2,TRBD1,TRBV5-1,.,CASSFDHHLKQGKDYGYTF,TGCGCCAGCAGCTTCGATCACCACTTAAAACAGGGGAAGGACTATGGCTACACCTTC
17,TRBJ2-6,TRBD1,TRBV27,.,CASRLDRESSGANVLTF,TGTGCCAGCAGATTAGACAGGGAGTCCTCTGGGGCCAACGTCCTGACTTTC
16,TRBJ1-3,.,TRBV9,once,CASSATNRVAGNTIYF,TGTGCCAGCAGCGCAACCAACCGGGTAGCCGGAAACACCATATATTTT
17,TRBJ2-2,TRBD1,TRBV11-3,.,CASSSLRDRGNTGELFF,TGTGCCAGCAGCTCCCTCCGGGACAGGGGGAACACCGGGGAGCTGTTTTTT
15,TRBJ2-1,TRBD2,TRBV3-1/TRBV3-2,.,CASSQGAGGFNEQFF,TGTGCCAGCAGCCAAGGGGCGGGGGGATTTAATGAGCAGTTCTTC
16,TRBJ1-4,.,TRBV6-2/TRBV6-3,.,CASSSLPGRGKEKLFF,TGTGCCAGCAGTTCTCTTCCTGGACGGGGGAAGGAAAAACTGTTTTTT
13,TRBJ2-1,TRBD1,TRBV19,.,CASSPDRSLEQFF,TGTGCCAGTAGTCCGGACAGGTCATTGGAGCAGTTCTTC
14,TRBJ2-2,TRBD1,TRBV5-4,once,CASSAGQGAGELFF,TGTGCCAGCAGCGCCGGACAGGGGGCCGGGGAGCTGTTTTTT
15,TRBJ2-5,.,TRBV2,.,CASSEAGGQWETQYF,TGTGCCAGCAGTGAAGCGGGGGGGCAGTGGGAGACCCAGTACTTC
14,TRBJ1-4,.,TRBV3-1/TRBV3-2,.,CASSPLATNEKLFF,TGTGCCAGTTCCCCTCTTGCAACTAATGAAAAACTGTTTTTT
15,TRBJ2-6,.,TRBV10-3,once,CAISEEGSGANVLTF,TGTGCCATCAGTGAGGAGGGCTCTGGGGCCAACGTCCTGACTTTC
16,TRBJ1-4,TRBD1,TRBV7-9,.,CASASWGQSTNEKLFF,TGTGCCAGCGCCTCCTGGGGACAGAGTACTAATGAAAAACTGTTTTTT
16,TRBJ2-2,TRBD2,TRBV7-3,few,CASSQRERGNTGELFF,TGTGCCAGCAGCCAGCGAGAGCGGGGAAACACCGGGGAGCTGTTTTTT
16,TRBJ2-4,.,TRBV21-1,.,CASSSSGRGGKNIQYF,TGTGCCAGCAGCTCCTCGGGGAGGGGAGGGAAAAACATTCAGTACTTC
14,TRBJ2-3,TRBD2,TRBV14,.,CASSQSPGGDTQYF,TGTGCCAGCAGCCAGAGTCCGGGGGGGGATACGCAGTATTTT
15,TRBJ2-3,TRBD2,TRBV10-1,.,CASSGAGAGTDTQYF,TGCGCCAGCAGTGGAGCGGGGGCCGGCACAGATACGCAGTATTTT
14,TRBJ2-2,.,TRBV15,.,CATVGGPNTGELFF,TGTGCCACGGTCGGGGGACCGAACACCGGGGAGCTGTTTTTT
14,TRBJ1-1,TRBD1,TRBV27,.,CASRRGQGTAEAFF,TGTGCCAGCAGAAGGGGACAGGGGACAGCTGAAGCTTTCTTT
15,TRBJ1-5,TRBD1,TRBV5-5,few,CASSDTGVGNQPQHF,TGTGCCAGCAGCGATACAGGGGTTGGAAATCAGCCCCAGCATTTT
15,TRBJ1-5,.,TRBV6-5,.,CASSYLVRVGQPQHF,TGTGCCAGCAGTTACCTTGTCAGGGTGGGTCAGCCCCAGCATTTT
16,TRBJ2-1,TRBD2,TRBV15,once,CATSSPHRGGADEQFF,TGTGCCACCAGCTCGCCCCATCGCGGGGGGGCCGATGAGCAGTTCTTC
13,TRBJ1-1,.,TRBV2,few,CASTPDTNTEAFF,TGTGCCAGCACCCCGGACACGAACACTGAAGCTTTCTTT
14,TRBJ1-4,TRBD1,TRBV2,.,CASLSGTGHEKLFF,TGTGCCAGCCTATCCGGGACAGGACATGAAAAACTGTTTTTT
17,TRBJ2-2,TRBD1,TRBV27,.,CASSFRIPGQGAWELFF,TGTGCCAGCAGTTTTAGGATACCGGGACAGGGGGCGTGGGAGCTGTTTTTT
16,TRBJ1-2,TRBD1,TRBV7-2,few,CASSLSDRGANYGYTF,TGTGCCAGCAGCTTATCGGACAGGGGAGCTAACTATGGCTACACCTTC
17,TRBJ2-3,TRBD2,TRBV24-1,.,CATSDTRAGGATDTQYF,TGTGCCACCAGTGATACTCGCGCGGGGGGGGCCACAGATACGCAGTATTTT
12,TRBJ2-4,TRBD1,TRBV29-1,.,CSVATGENIQYF,TGCAGCGTTGCAACAGGGGAAAACATTCAGTACTTC
18,TRBJ2-5,TRBD2,TRBV6-2/TRBV6-3,.,CASSSPLKRGGRGETQYF,TGTGCCAGCAGTTCACCTCTTAAGCGGGGGGGCCGAGGAGAGACCCAGTACTTC
11,TRBJ1-3,.,TRBV29-1,few,CSVQQVDTIYF,TGCAGCGTTCAACAGGTTGACACCATATATTTT
16,TRBJ2-1,.,TRBV5-1,.,CASSLSLAVSYNEQFF,TGCGCCAGCAGCTTGTCTTTAGCGGTGTCCTACAATGAGCAGTTCTTC